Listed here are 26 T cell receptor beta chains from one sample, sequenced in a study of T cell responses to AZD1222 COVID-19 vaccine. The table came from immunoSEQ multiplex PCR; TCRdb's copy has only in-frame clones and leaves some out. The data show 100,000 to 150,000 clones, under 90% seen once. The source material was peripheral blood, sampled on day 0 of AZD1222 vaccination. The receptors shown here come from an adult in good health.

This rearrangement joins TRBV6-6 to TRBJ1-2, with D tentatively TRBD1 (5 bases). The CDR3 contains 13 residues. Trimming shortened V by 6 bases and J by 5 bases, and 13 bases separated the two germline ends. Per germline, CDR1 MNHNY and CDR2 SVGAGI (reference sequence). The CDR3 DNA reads TGTGCCAGCAGCCCAGGGAACCAGTATGGCTACACCTTC. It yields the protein CASSPGNQYGYTF.

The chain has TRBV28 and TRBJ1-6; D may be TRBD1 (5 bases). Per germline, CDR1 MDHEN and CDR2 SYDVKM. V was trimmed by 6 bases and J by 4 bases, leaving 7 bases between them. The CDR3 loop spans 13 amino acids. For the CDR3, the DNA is TGTGCCAGCAGCAGGGAGTATAATTCACCCCTCCACTTT. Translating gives CASSREYNSPLHF.

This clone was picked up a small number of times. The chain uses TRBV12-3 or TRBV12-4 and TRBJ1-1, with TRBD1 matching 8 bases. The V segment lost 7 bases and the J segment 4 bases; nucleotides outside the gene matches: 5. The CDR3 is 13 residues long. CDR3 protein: CASIQTGGTEAFF. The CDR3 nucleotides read TGTGCCAGCATTCAAACAGGGGGCACTGAAGCTTTCTTT.

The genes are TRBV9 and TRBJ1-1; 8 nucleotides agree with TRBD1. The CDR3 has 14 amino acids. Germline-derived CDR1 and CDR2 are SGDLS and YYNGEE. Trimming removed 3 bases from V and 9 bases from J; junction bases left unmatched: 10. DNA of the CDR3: TGTGCCAGCAGCGGGCAGACAGGGGCGAGGAAAGCTTTCTTT. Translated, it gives CASSGQTGARKAFF.

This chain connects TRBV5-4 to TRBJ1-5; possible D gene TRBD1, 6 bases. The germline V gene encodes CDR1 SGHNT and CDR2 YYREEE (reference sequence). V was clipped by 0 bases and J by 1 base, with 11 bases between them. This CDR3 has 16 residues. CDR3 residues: CASSLGGGRSNQPQHF. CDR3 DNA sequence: TGTGCCAGCAGCTTGGGCGGGGGCCGAAGCAATCAGCCCCAGCATTTT.

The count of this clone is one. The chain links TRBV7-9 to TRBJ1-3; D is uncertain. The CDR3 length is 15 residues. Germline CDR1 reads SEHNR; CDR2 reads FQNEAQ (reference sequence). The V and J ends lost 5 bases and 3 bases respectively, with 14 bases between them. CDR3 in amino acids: CASSPLEGNGNTIYF. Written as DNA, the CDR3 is TGTGCCAGCAGCCCATTGGAAGGGAATGGAAACACCATATATTTT.

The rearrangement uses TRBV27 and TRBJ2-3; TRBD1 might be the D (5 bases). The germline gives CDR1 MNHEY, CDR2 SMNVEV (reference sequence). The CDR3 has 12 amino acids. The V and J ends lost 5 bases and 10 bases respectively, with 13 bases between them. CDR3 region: CASSPQGNAQYF. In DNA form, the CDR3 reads TGTGCCAGCAGTCCCCAGGGTAACGCGCAGTATTTT.

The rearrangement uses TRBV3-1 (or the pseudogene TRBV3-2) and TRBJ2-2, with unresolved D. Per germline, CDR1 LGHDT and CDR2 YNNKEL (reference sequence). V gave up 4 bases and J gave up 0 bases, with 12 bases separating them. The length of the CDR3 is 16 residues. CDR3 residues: CASSPRTGANTGELFF. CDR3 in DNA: TGTGCCAGCAGCCCCAGGACCGGAGCGAACACCGGGGAGCTGTTTTTT.

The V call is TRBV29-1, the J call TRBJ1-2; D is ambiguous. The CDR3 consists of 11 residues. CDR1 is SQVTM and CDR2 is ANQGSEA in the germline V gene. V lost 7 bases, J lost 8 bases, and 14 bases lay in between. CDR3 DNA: TGCAGCGCCACGTCAGCGGCAGGCTACACCTTC. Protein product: CSATSAAGYTF.

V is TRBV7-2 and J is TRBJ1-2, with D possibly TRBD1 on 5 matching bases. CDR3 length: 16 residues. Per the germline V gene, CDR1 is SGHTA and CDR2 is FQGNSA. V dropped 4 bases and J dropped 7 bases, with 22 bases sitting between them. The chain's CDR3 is CASSSPPGILLSGYTF. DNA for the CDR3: TGTGCCAGCAGCTCCCCGCCAGGGATCCTGTTGAGTGGCTACACCTTC.

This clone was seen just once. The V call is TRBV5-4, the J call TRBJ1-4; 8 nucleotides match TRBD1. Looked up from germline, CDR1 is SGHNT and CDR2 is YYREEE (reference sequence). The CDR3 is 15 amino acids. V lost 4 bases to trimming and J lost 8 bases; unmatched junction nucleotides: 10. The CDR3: CASSQRTGLGEKLFF. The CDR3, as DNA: TGTGCCAGCAGCCAAAGGACAGGGTTAGGCGAAAAACTGTTTTTT. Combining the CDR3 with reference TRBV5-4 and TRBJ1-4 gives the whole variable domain ETGVTQSPTHLIKTRGQQVTLRCSSQSGHNTVSWYQQALGQGPQFIFQYYREEENGRGNFPPRFSGLQFPNYSSELNVNALELDDSALYLCASSQRTGLGEKLFFGSGTQLSVL.

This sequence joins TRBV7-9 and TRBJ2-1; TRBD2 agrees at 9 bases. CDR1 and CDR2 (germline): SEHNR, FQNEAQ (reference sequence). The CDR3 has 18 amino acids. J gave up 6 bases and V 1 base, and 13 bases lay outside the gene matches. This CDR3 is CASSLVLWAGGPSNEQFF. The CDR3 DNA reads TGTGCCAGCAGCTTAGTTCTATGGGCGGGGGGGCCCTCCAATGAGCAGTTCTTC.

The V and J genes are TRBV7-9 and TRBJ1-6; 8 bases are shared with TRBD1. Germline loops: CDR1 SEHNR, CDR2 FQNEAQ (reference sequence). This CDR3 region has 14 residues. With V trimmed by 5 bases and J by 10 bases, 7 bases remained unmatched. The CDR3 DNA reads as TGTGCCAGCAGCACCGGACAGGGAGCGTCACCCCTCCACTTT. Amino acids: CASSTGQGASPLHF.

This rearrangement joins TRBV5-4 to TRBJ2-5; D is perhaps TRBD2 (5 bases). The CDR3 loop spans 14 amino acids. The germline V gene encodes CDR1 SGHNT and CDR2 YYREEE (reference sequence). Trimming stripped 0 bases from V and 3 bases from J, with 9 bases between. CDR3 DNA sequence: TGTGCCAGCAGCTTGGCGGGGATCGAAGAGACCCAGTACTTC. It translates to CASSLAGIEETQYF.

The CDR3 sequence: CAIGNERDSPLHF. Here the CDR3 DNA reads TGTGCCATCGGGAACGAACGCGATTCACCCCTCCACTTT. This chain uses TRBV10-3 with TRBJ1-6; no reliable D call. The germline CDR1 and CDR2 sequences are ENHRY and SYGVKD. The CDR3 totals 13 residues. Deletions cut 8 bases from V and 8 bases from J, with 13 bases between.

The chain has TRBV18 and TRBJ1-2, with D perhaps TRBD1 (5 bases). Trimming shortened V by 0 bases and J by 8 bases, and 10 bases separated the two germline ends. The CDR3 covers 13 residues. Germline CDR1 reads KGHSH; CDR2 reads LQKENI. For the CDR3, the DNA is TGTGCCAGCTCACCACCGGCAGGGCTGGGCTACACCTTC. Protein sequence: CASSPPAGLGYTF.

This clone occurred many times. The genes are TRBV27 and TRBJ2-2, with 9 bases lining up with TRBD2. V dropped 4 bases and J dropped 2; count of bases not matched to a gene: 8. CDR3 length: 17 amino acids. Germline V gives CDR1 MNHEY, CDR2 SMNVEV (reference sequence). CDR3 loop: CASSSHSGGLNTGELFF. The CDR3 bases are TGTGCCAGCAGTTCCCATAGCGGGGGCCTTAACACCGGGGAGCTGTTTTTT.

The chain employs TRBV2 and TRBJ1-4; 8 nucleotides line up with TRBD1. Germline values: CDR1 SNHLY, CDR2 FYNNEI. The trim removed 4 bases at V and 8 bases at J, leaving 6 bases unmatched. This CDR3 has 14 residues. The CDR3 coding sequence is TGTGCCAGCAGTGGTGACAGGGGAAGAGAAAAACTGTTTTTT. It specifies CASSGDRGREKLFF.

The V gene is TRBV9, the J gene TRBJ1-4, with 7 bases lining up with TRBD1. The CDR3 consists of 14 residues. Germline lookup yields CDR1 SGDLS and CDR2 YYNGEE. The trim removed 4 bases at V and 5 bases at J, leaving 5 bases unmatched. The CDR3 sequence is CASSPGTVNEKLFF. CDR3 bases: TGTGCCAGCAGCCCAGGGACAGTAAATGAAAAACTGTTTTTT.

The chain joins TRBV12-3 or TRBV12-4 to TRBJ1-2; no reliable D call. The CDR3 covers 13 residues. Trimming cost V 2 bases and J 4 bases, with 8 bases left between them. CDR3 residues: CASSLIVRYGYTF. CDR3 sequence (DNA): TGTGCCAGCAGTTTAATAGTACGCTATGGCTACACCTTC.

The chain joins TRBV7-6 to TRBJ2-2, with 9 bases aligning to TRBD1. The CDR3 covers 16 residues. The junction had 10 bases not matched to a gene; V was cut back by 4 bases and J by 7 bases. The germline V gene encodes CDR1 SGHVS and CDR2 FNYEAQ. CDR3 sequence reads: CASSSEPGTGFGELFF. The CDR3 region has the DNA TGTGCCAGCAGCTCCGAACCCGGGACAGGGTTCGGGGAGCTGTTTTTT.

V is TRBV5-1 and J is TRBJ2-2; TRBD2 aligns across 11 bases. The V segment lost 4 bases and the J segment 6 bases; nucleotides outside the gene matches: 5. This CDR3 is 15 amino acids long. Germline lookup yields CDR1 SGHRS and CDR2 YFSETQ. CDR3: CASSELAGVAGELFF. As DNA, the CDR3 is TGCGCCAGCAGCGAACTAGCGGGGGTCGCCGGGGAGCTGTTTTTT.

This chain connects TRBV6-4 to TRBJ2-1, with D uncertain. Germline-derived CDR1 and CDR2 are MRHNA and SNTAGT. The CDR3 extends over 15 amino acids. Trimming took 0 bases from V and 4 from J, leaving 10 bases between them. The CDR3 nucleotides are TGTGCCAGCAGTGACTCGGGTCAGGCGTACAATGAGCAGTTCTTC. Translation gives CASSDSGQAYNEQFF.

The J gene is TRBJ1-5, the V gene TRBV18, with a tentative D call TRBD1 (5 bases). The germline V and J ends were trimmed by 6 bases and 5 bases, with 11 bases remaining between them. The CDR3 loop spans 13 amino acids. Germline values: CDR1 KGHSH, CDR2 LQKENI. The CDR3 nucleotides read TGTGCCAGCTCCCGCGGGGCGGATCAGCCCCAGCATTTT. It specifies CASSRGADQPQHF. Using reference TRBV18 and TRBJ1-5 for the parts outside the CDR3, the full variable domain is NAGVMQNPRHLVRRRGQEARLRCSPMKGHSHVYWYRQLPEEGLKFMVYLQKENIIDESGMPKERFSAEFPKEGPSILRIQQVVRGDSAAYFCASSRGADQPQHFGDGTRLSIL.

CDR3 protein: CSVGQGSGGYTF. The CDR3 region has the DNA TGCAGCGTTGGACAGGGATCCGGTGGCTACACCTTC. V is TRBV29-1 and J is TRBJ1-2; 7 bases map to TRBD1. CDR3 length: 12 residues. The trim removed 4 bases at V and 7 bases at J, leaving 6 bases unmatched. The germline CDR1 and CDR2 sequences are SQVTM and ANQGSEA.

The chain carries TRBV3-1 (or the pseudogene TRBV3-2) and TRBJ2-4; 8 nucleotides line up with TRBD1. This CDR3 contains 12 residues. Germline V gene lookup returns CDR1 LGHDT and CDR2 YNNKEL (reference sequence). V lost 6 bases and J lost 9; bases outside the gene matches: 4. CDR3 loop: CASRSGGSIQYF. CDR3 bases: TGTGCCAGCAGGTCAGGGGGCAGCATTCAGTACTTC.